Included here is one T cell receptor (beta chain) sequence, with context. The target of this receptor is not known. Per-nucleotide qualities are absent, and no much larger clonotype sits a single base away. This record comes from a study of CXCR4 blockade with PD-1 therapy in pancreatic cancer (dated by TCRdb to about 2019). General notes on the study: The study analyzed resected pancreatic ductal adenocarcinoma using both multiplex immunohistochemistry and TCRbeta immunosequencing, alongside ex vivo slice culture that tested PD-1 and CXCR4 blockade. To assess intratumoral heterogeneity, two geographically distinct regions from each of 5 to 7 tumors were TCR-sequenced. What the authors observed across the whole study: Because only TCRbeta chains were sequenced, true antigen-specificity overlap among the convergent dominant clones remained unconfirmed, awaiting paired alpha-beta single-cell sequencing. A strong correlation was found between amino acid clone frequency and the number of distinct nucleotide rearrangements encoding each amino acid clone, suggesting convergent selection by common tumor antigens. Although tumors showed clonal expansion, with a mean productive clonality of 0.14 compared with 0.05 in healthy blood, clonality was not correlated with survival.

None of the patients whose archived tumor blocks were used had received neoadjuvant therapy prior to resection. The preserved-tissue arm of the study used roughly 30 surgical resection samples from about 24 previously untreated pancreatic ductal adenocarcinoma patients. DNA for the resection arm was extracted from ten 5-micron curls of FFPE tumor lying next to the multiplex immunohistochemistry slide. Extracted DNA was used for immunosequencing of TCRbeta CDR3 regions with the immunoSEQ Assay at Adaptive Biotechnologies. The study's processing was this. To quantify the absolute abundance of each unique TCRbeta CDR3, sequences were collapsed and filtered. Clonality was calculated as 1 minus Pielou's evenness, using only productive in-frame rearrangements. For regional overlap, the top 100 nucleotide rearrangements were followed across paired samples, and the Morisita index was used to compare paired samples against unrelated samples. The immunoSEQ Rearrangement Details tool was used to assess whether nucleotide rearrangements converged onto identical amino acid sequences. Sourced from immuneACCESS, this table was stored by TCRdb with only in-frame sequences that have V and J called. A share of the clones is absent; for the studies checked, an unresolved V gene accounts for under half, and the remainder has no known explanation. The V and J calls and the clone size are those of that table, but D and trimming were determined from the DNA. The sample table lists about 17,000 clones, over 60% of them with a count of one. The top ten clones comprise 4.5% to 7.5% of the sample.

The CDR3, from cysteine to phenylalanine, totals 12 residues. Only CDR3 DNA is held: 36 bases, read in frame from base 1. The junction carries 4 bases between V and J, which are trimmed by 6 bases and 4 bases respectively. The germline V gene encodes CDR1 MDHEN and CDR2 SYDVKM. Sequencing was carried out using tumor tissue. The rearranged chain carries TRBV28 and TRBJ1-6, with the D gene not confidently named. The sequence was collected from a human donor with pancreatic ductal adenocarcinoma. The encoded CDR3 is CASRIYNSPLHF. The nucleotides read TGTGCCAGCAGAATTTATAATTCACCCCTCCACTTT.